This passage covers 25 T cell receptor beta chains from one sample sequenced in a study of blood T cells in healthy people across ages. It was with a sample-barcoded 5' primer and a J-beta primer mix that a second PCR of roughly 7 to 12 cycles was run. One entry per CDR3 protein results from TCRdb running MiXCR on the 5' RACE reads. Of about 1.8 million distinct CDR3 sequences in the sample, around 50% were seen once. Sequenced input: blood. These receptors came from a middle-aged woman in good health.

This clonotype was seen a single time. CDR3 nucleotides: TGTGCCAGCAGCTTGGTACAGGGGGCGTTGGAGACCCAGTACTTC. It is translated as CASSLVQGALETQYF. This rearrangement joins TRBV7-2 to TRBJ2-5; 9 positions agree with TRBD1. Germline trimming cut 3 bases from V and 5 bases from J; bases unmatched to any gene: 7. CDR3 size: 15 residues. The germline gives CDR1 SGHTA, CDR2 FQGNSA.

The chain is built from TRBV9 and TRBJ1-2; D ambiguous. Trimming stripped 0 bases from V and 4 bases from J, with 10 bases between. The CDR3 loop spans 14 amino acids. In germline, CDR1 is SGDLS, CDR2 YYNGEE. For the CDR3, the DNA is TGTGCCAGCAGCGTAGGAGGCAGTTTCTATGGCTACACCTTC. Translating gives CASSVGGSFYGYTF.

In the case of this clonotype: One end of the junction does not line up with germline, which may come from a read error. The chain combines TRBV6-2 or TRBV6-3 with TRBJ2-3, with a possible D match to TRBD1 (6 bases). Germline-derived CDR1 and CDR2 are MNHEY and SVGEGT. The CDR3 spans 15 residues. DNA for the CDR3: TGTGCCACCAGTTATGGGGGACACCTCACAGATACGCAGTATTTT. This sequence encodes CATSYGGHLTDTQYF.

The V gene is TRBV27, the J gene TRBJ2-7; D ambiguous. Judging by the DNA end, TRBJ2-5 fits better; the J call may be wrong. From germline, CDR1 is MNHEY and CDR2 SMNVEV (reference sequence). The length of the CDR3 is 12 residues. The CDR3 here is CASGEDEETQYF. The CDR3 nucleotides are TGTGCCAGCGGTGAAGACGAGGAGACCCAGTACTTC.

This clonotype has only a few counts. The chain recombines TRBV12-3 or TRBV12-4 with TRBJ2-5; perhaps TRBD1 as D (6 bases). The CDR3 spans 12 residues. The V end lost 6 bases, the J end lost 11 bases, and 16 bases lay between the germline ends. For the CDR3, the DNA is TGTGCCAGCAGCCCGGGACACACCTTACAGTACTTC. This gives the protein CASSPGHTLQYF.

The rearrangement joins TRBV3-1 to TRBJ2-2, with 11 bases matching TRBD1. Looked up from germline, CDR1 is LGHDT and CDR2 is YNNKEL (reference sequence). The CDR3 is made up of 17 amino acids. V lost 4 bases, J lost 4 bases, and 8 bases stayed unmatched. CDR3 sequence: CASSPQYGTGGTGELFF. CDR3 sequence (DNA): TGTGCCAGCAGCCCTCAATACGGGACAGGGGGCACCGGGGAGCTGTTTTTT.

This clonotype was seen a handful of times. The chain employs TRBV9 and TRBJ2-5; 8 nucleotides agree with TRBD2. The CDR3 sequence is 15 residues long. V was clipped by 2 bases and J by 3 bases; unmatched bases: 6. Germline lookup yields CDR1 SGDLS and CDR2 YYNGEE. This CDR3 is CASSVYQRGKETQYF. The CDR3 region has the DNA TGTGCCAGCAGCGTTTACCAGCGGGGGAAAGAGACCCAGTACTTC.

CDR3 residues: CASSLGNGAGEPIAKNIQYF. The CDR3 coding sequence is TGCGCCAGCAGCTTGGGAAACGGGGCAGGGGAACCGATAGCCAAAAACATTCAGTACTTC. The V gene is TRBV5-1, the J gene TRBJ2-4; D is possibly TRBD1 (6 bases). This CDR3 comprises 20 residues. Germline-derived CDR1 and CDR2 are SGHRS and YFSETQ. V lost 0 bases and J 0 bases, leaving 22 bases between the germline ends. Together with reference TRBV5-1 and TRBJ2-4, the CDR3 gives the full variable domain: KAGVTQTPRYLIKTRGQQVTLSCSPISGHRSVSWYQQTPGQGLQFLFEYFSETQRNKGNFPGRFSGRQFSNSRSEMNVSTLELGDSALYLCASSLGNGAGEPIAKNIQYFGAGTRLSVL.

With respect to this clonotype: A read error may explain this, as a much larger clone is one base away. This rearrangement joins TRBV4-1 to TRBJ2-7; 11 positions match TRBD2. This CDR3 is built from 16 residues. Germline loops: CDR1 MGHRA, CDR2 YSYEKL. V was clipped by 4 bases and J by 6 bases; unmatched bases: 11. The CDR3: CASSPSVAGGFREQYF. The CDR3 nucleotides are TGCGCCAGCAGCCCCTCCGTAGCGGGGGGGTTCCGCGAGCAGTACTTC.

This clonotype appeared a few times. The J gene is TRBJ2-7, the V gene TRBV29-1; 9 bases line up with TRBD2. There are 15 residues in the CDR3. The trim removed 7 bases at V and 1 base at J, leaving 11 bases unmatched. CDR1 is SQVTM, CDR2 ANQGSEA, per germline. The CDR3 loop reads CSAGRNAGGSYEQYF. CDR3 sequence (DNA): TGCAGCGCCGGTAGGAACGCGGGGGGGTCCTACGAGCAGTACTTC.

The chain carries TRBV5-1 and TRBJ2-4, with 7 bases that match TRBD1. The end of the DNA is better explained by TRBJ2-7, so the J call may be wrong. This CDR3 is 14 amino acids long. Germline CDR1 and CDR2: SGHRS and YFSETQ. CDR3 DNA: TGCGCCAGCAGCCGGGGACAGCATATCTACGAGCAGTACTTC. It is translated as CASSRGQHIYEQYF.

The chain links TRBV7-9 to TRBJ2-7, with a weak D call TRBD2 (5 bases). This CDR3 spans 14 amino acids. Trimming left V 5 bases short and J 2 bases short, with 13 bases between. Germline lookup yields CDR1 SEHNR and CDR2 FQNEAQ (reference sequence). The CDR3 region is CASSPPGMTYEQYF. CDR3 in DNA: TGTGCCAGCAGCCCTCCGGGGATGACCTACGAGCAGTACTTC.

The rearrangement links TRBV15 to TRBJ2-5; D might be TRBD2 (7 bases). V dropped 0 bases and J dropped 0 bases, with 23 bases sitting between them. Germline values: CDR1 LNHNV, CDR2 YYDKDF (reference sequence). There are 20 residues in the CDR3. The CDR3 nucleotides read TGTGCCACCAGCAGAGATGTTTCGGCGGGGGCGCCCTGGTACCAAGAGACCCAGTACTTC. Protein: CATSRDVSAGAPWYQETQYF.

This clonotype was counted between two and nine times. DNA of the CDR3: TGTGCCAGCAGTTACTCCGTGGGAGGCTATGGCTACACCTTC. Protein: CASSYSVGGYGYTF. The V call is TRBV6-5, the J call TRBJ1-2; D is unclear. In germline, CDR1 is MNHEY, CDR2 SVGAGI. This CDR3 comprises 14 residues. Between the trimmed V and J ends, which lost 0 bases and 4 bases, there was a span of 9 bases.

V usage is TRBV4-2 and J usage is TRBJ2-3, with 9 bases that match TRBD2. The junction had 9 bases not matched to a gene; V was cut back by 5 bases and J by 6 bases. This CDR3 has 15 residues. Germline V gene lookup returns CDR1 LGHNA and CDR2 YNFKEQ. This chain's CDR3 is CASSTERGAMDTQYF. CDR3 DNA: TGTGCCAGCAGCACGGAGCGGGGGGCCATGGATACGCAGTATTTT.

The chain is built from TRBV20-1 and TRBJ2-7, with 12 bases aligning to TRBD1. Germline V lookup: CDR1 DFQATT, CDR2 SNEGSKA (reference sequence). V lost 3 bases and J lost 7; bases outside the gene matches: 13. This CDR3 comprises 16 residues. The CDR3 nucleotides read TGCAGTGCTAGGTATAGACGCGGGACAGGGGGCCGAGAGCAGTACTTC. Translated: CSARYRRGTGGREQYF.

This clonotype has a handful of counts. The chain has TRBV4-1 and TRBJ2-4, with 8 bases aligning to TRBD2. The CDR3 runs to 16 residues. The V segment lost 1 base and the J segment 1 base; nucleotides outside the gene matches: 3. Germline assignment: CDR1 MGHRA and CDR2 YSYEKL. CDR3: CASSQGPGGAKNIQYF. CDR3 in DNA: TGCGCCAGCAGCCAAGGCCCGGGGGGGGCCAAAAACATTCAGTACTTC.

The rearrangement joins TRBV7-2 to TRBJ2-1; D perhaps matches TRBD2 (6 bases). From germline, CDR1 is SGHTA and CDR2 FQGNSA. The CDR3 contains 16 residues. The V end was cut by 2 bases, the J end by 2 bases, with 13 bases between. In nucleotides, the CDR3 is TGTGCCAGCAGCTTATTAGGGACTTCCACCTACAATGAGCAGTTCTTC. Amino acid sequence: CASSLLGTSTYNEQFF.

This clonotype was detected only once. This rearrangement joins TRBV27 to TRBJ2-7, with no clear D. The germline gives CDR1 MNHEY, CDR2 SMNVEV (reference sequence). The CDR3 covers 16 residues. V gave up 5 bases and J gave up 2 bases, with 19 bases separating them. The DNA of the CDR3 is TGTGCCAGCAGTCCCACCTTTAACGACCCTCCCTACGAGCAGTACTTC. Protein product: CASSPTFNDPPYEQYF.

The table lists this clonotype with a few counts. V gene TRBV7-2 combines with J gene TRBJ2-1, with TRBD2 matching 12 bases. CDR1 is SGHTA and CDR2 is FQGNSA in the germline V gene. The CDR3 has 17 amino acids. The ends lost 2 bases at V and 2 bases at J; junction bases unmatched: 4. CDR3 sequence (DNA): TGTGCCAGCAGCTTATTCCGGACTAGCGGGACCTACAATGAGCAGTTCTTC. Encoded protein: CASSLFRTSGTYNEQFF.

This sequence joins TRBV7-3 and TRBJ1-1; D is undetermined. The CDR3 runs 12 residues. CDR1 and CDR2 from the germline V gene are SGHTA and FQGTGA. V dropped 5 bases and J dropped 4 bases, with 8 bases sitting between them. The CDR3 is CASSNLGTEAFF. The DNA for the CDR3 is TGTGCCAGCAGCAACTTGGGCACTGAAGCTTTCTTT.

The V gene is TRBV20-1, the J gene TRBJ1-5, with unresolved D. Deletions cut 6 bases from V and 3 bases from J, with 18 bases between. The CDR3 totals 15 residues. The V gene's germline CDR1 is DFQATT and CDR2 SNEGSKA (reference sequence). CDR3 sequence: CSAAPGLVVNQPQHF. DNA for the CDR3: TGCAGTGCAGCCCCCGGTTTGGTTGTCAATCAGCCCCAGCATTTT.

CDR3 in amino acids: CASSLPGAQGGYTF. The CDR3, as DNA: TGCGCCAGCAGCTTGCCAGGGGCCCAGGGGGGCTACACCTTC. This chain uses TRBV5-1 with TRBJ1-2; TRBD1 is a possible D gene (6 bases). V lost 1 base to trimming and J lost 8 bases, with 15 bases between them. The CDR3 has 14 amino acids. CDR1 is SGHRS and CDR2 is YFSETQ in the germline V gene.

This chain uses TRBV7-9 with TRBJ2-1, with TRBD2 identical over 10 bases. Trimming took 5 bases from V and 5 from J; bases not matched to a gene: 9. CDR1 and CDR2 from the germline V gene are SEHNR and FQNEAQ (reference sequence). The CDR3 is made up of 16 amino acids. The CDR3 sequence: CASSPNEGTSDNEQFF. As DNA, the CDR3 is TGTGCCAGCAGCCCCAATGAAGGGACTAGCGACAATGAGCAGTTCTTC.

The chain carries TRBV10-1 and TRBJ2-3, with TRBD2 identical over 10 bases. This CDR3 region has 13 residues. Germline V lookup: CDR1 WNHNN, CDR2 SYGVQD (reference sequence). V was pared by 4 bases and J by 9 bases, with 4 bases of the junction left unmatched. Written as DNA, the CDR3 is TGCGCCAGCAGTGGCCCTAGCGGGAGAACGCAGTATTTT. Translating it yields CASSGPSGRTQYF.